One sample yielded the 9 T cell receptor beta chains listed below, sequenced in a study of cytomegalovirus exposure and HLA in healthy donors. The data were produced by immunoSEQ multiplex PCR, yet TCRdb's version contains in-frame clones alone and is incomplete. The sample records approximately 260,000 clones, about 90% being singletons. Material: PBMCs. Source of these receptors: a woman between 25 and 40 years old in good health and CMV-seropositive.

This clone was counted once. The chain combines TRBV5-1 with TRBJ2-3, with 10 bases that match TRBD2. The germline V gene has CDR1 SGHRS and CDR2 YFSETQ. This CDR3 comprises 16 residues. V shed 0 bases, J shed 5 bases, and the junction held 6 bases outside the gene matches. The CDR3 nucleotides read TGCGCCAGCAGCTTGGGACAGCGGGAGGGCCTAGATACGCAGTATTTT. This translates into CASSLGQREGLDTQYF.

The chain has TRBV11-1 and TRBJ2-7; the D gene is possibly TRBD1 (6 bases). V lost 3 bases to trimming and J lost 2 bases, with 11 bases between them. The CDR3 has 14 amino acids. CDR1 and CDR2 from the germline V gene are SGHAT and FQDESV (reference sequence). DNA of the CDR3: TGTGCCAGCAGCTTCGCAGGGGACGCCTACGAGCAGTACTTC. Encoded protein: CASSFAGDAYEQYF.

The chain recombines TRBV28 with TRBJ1-5, with 8 bases matching TRBD1. Germline V gene data show CDR1 as MDHEN and CDR2 as SYDVKM. CDR3 length: 15 amino acids. Trimming removed 5 bases from V and 5 bases from J; junction bases left unmatched: 8. The CDR3: CASSPGQGGYQPQHF. The CDR3 bases are TGTGCCAGCAGTCCTGGACAGGGAGGATATCAGCCCCAGCATTTT.

A few counts support this clone. The chain recombines TRBV7-9 with TRBJ1-2, with a possible D match to TRBD1 (5 bases). CDR1 is SEHNR, CDR2 FQNEAQ, per germline (reference sequence). Trimming took off 6 bases at V and 4 bases at J, with 15 bases between the two ends. The CDR3 runs to 14 residues. The CDR3 nucleotides read TGTGCCAGCAGACCACGGCAGGGTGGCTATGGCTACACCTTC. Its translation: CASRPRQGGYGYTF.

This sequence joins TRBV5-1 and TRBJ2-1; 7 nucleotides match TRBD2. CDR1 SGHRS and CDR2 YFSETQ come from the germline V gene. The CDR3 has 12 residues. With 2 bases clipped from V and 10 bases from J, the junction kept 3 bases outside the gene matches. CDR3 in DNA: TGCGCCAGCAGCTTCGGGGGGAACGAGCAGTTCTTC. It encodes CASSFGGNEQFF.

The rearrangement joins TRBV4-2 to TRBJ2-5; tentatively, D is TRBD1 (6 bases). This CDR3 spans 15 amino acids. The V end was cut by 1 base, the J end by 3 bases, with 12 bases between. From germline, CDR1 is LGHNA and CDR2 YNFKEQ. Here the CDR3 DNA reads TGTGCCAGCAGCCAAGGGACAGCCGCAGAAGAGACCCAGTACTTC. Residues: CASSQGTAAEETQYF.

The chain links TRBV5-4 to TRBJ2-2; D might be TRBD2 (5 bases). CDR1 is SGHNT and CDR2 is YYREEE in the germline V gene (reference sequence). Trimming took 4 bases from V and 1 from J, leaving 8 bases between them. This CDR3 contains 14 residues. CDR3 bases: TGTGCCAGCAGCCAGGACTGGAACACCGGGGAGCTGTTTTTT. Its protein product is CASSQDWNTGELFF.

V gene TRBV9 combines with J gene TRBJ2-1; 11 bases agree with TRBD2. Trimming at V came to 0 bases and at J to 4 bases, leaving 6 bases not matched to a gene. CDR1 and CDR2 (germline): SGDLS, YYNGEE. The CDR3 is 17 residues long. In DNA form, the CDR3 reads TGTGCCAGCAGCGTAGATCCCGGGACTAGCGGATACAATGAGCAGTTCTTC. It codes for CASSVDPGTSGYNEQFF.

This clone is a singleton in its sample. The chain is built from TRBV7-9 and TRBJ2-1; D gene ambiguous. This CDR3 is built from 15 residues. V lost 2 bases and J lost 1, with 9 bases in between. CDR1 and CDR2 (germline): SEHNR, FQNEAQ (reference sequence). The CDR3 loop reads CASSLLPVSYNEQFF. For the CDR3, the DNA is TGTGCCAGCAGCTTACTTCCAGTATCCTACAATGAGCAGTTCTTC. The full variable domain, completed using reference TRBV7-9 and TRBJ2-1, is DTGVSQNPRHKITKRGQNVTFRCDPISEHNRLYWYRQTLGQGPEFLTYFQNEAQLEKSRLLSDRFSAERPKGSFSTLEIQRTEQGDSAMYLCASSLLPVSYNEQFFGPGTRLTVL.